This record looks at one TCR beta chain sequence and its context. The antigen this receptor binds is unknown. No much larger clone exists at a distance of one base, and base qualities are not known. CDR1 and CDR2 are read off the germline V gene (reference sequence) as SEHNR and FQNEAQ. Trimmed from V: 5 bases; trimmed from J: 0 bases; junction bases lacking a gene match: 6. The CDR3 starts with the cysteine, ends with the phenylalanine, and has 17 residues. Of all the DNA, just the CDR3 is kept, 51 bases in frame from base 1. Data came from an Illumina NovaSeq 6000. TCRalpha and TCRbeta cDNA libraries were constructed by 5'RACE with constant-segment primers, with sample barcodes and unique molecular identifiers being introduced. RNA was extracted from every sample with Trizol reagent. The libraries were amplified in two PCR steps, and the second step added a second sample barcode and Illumina TruSeq adapters. The libraries were sequenced on an Illumina NovaSeq using 2 x 150 bp paired-end reads. On the study's bioinformatics: With migec v1.2.7, reads were demultiplexed and then collapsed into UMI-guided consensus sequences. Using mixcr v2.1.11, the UMI consensuses were aligned to TRA and TRB V and J templates and assembled into clonotypes. A clonotype was counted as expanded or contracted only if both edgeR and NoisET called the change significant, with noise models trained on biological replicates. edgeR calls used a false discovery rate-adjusted p below 0.01 and a log2 fold-change threshold of 1. PCA with hierarchical clustering of max-normalized trajectories of the 1000 most abundant clonotypes was used as exploratory dynamics analysis. Separately sequenced CD4+ and CD8+ repertoires were used to assign a CD4 or CD8 phenotype to each responding clone. TCRdb cleaned the public reads at Q25 with fastp, built clones with MiXCR and kept in-frame beta chains. Rows merge per CDR3 protein into single entries with the most common DNA and genes. The authors' filters were not applied to this entry. The sample table records about 470,000 distinct CDR3 sequences; 25% of these occur just once. Around 13% of the sample is in the top ten clones.

PBMCs were isolated by Ficoll-Paque density gradient centrifugation. The sample comes from a study of T-cell memory formation after mild COVID-19 (dated by TCRdb to 2020 to 2022). Notes on the research overall: Most TCR sequence clusters were specific to one of the two donors. In a couple of donors, T-cell clones that expanded and contracted after mild COVID-19 were followed by sequencing TCRalpha and TCRbeta repertoires longitudinally. The cohort was made up of two young adult volunteers, one female and one male, who were previously healthy.

What the research found in general, with its limitations: Contracting CD4+ clones were located mainly in the CM and EM memory subsets, whereas CD8+ clones were found to be enriched in EMRA. Only a couple of mild cases were covered in the study, and larger cohorts including severe cases with pre-infection samples were considered necessary. Whether the second-wave clones peaking on day 37 were SARS-CoV-2 specific was not confirmed. From day 15 to 85, contracting clones showed balanced CD4/CD8 phenotypes, whereas a second wave of clones that expanded from day 15 to 37 leaned towards CD4+. Some responding clones were found in pre-infection memory, which suggests that pre-existing cross-reactive memory T cells took part in the SARS-CoV-2 response.

Sequenced sample: PBMCs or a T cell subset sorted from them (not recorded which). The clonotype was recovered from an adult woman who had mild COVID-19 (a few samples of this study predate the infection). The sample titles of this study are shuffled in the database, so cell type and time point are left out; the donor was told from shared clones. The chain uses TRBV7-9 and TRBJ2-5; a stretch of 13 junction bases matches TRBD2. CDR3 region: CASSLPTSGRYQETQYF. The DNA reads as follows: TGTGCCAGCAGCCTTCCGACTAGCGGGAGGTACCAAGAGACCCAGTACTTC. With the portions outside the CDR3 filled from the reference TRBV7-9 and TRBJ2-5 genes, the complete variable region becomes DTGVSQNPRHKITKRGQNVTFRCDPISEHNRLYWYRQTLGQGPEFLTYFQNEAQLEKSRLLSDRFSAERPKGSFSTLEIQRTEQGDSAMYLCASSLPTSGRYQETQYFGPGTRLLVL.